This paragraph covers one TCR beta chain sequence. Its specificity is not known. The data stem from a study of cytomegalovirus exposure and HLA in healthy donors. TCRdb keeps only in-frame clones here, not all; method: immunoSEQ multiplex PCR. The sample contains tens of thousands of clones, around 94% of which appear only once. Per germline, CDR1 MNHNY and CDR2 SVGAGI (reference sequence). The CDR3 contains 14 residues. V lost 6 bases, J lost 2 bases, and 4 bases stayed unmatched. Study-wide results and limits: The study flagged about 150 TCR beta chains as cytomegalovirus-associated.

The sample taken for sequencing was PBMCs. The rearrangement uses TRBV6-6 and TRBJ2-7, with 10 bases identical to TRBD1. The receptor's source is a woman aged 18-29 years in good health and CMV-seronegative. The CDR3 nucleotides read TGTGCCAGCAGACCGGGACAGGGGACCTACGAGCAGTACTTC. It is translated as CASRPGQGTYEQYF.